The entry below describes one TCR beta chain. As yet, its antigen is unknown. CDR1 is SEHNR and CDR2 is FQNEAQ in the germline V gene (reference sequence). The CDR3 is 15 residues long. V was trimmed by 3 bases and J by 2 bases, leaving 12 bases between them. TCRdb reprocessed the RT-PCR reads with MiXCR, giving one entry per CDR3 protein. The repertoire holds some 160,000 distinct CDR3 sequences, with around 9.9% as singletons. This record comes from a study of response to subunit inactivated influenza vaccine. The study, taken as a whole, reports: The study's authors posited that every seasonal influenza vaccination enlists few new T cells.

This TCR was recovered from a man aged 45-60 years who received an inactivated influenza vaccine. The sample here was non-naive T cells sorted from PBMCs, taken 40 to 50 days after vaccination. V and J are TRBV7-9 and TRBJ2-3, with D perhaps matching TRBD2 (6 bases). CDR3 sequence (DNA): TGTGCCAGCAGCTTGACTAGTGGCCCCACAGATACGCAGTATTTT. It yields the protein CASSLTSGPTDTQYF.